The 2 T cell receptor beta chains below all came from one sample that was sequenced in a study of CXCR3-negative and CXCR3-positive naive CD8 T cells. Carrying UMI labels, the TRB cDNA libraries were prepared through 5' RACE. TCRdb reanalyzed the 5' RACE reads and collapses them to one entry per CDR3 protein, without DNA. The table for this sample gives fewer than 55,000 distinct CDR3 sequences. The sequencing sample was made of naive CXCR3- CD8+ T cells from blood. Subset in this sample: CD45RO-CCR7+CD27+CD95- naive CD8+ T cells lacking CXCR3 (TNR3-). The origin of the receptors is a human donor in good health. Some clones in this sample may be carry-over from other donors' samples.

This rearrangement joins TRBV6-2 or TRBV6-3 to TRBJ2-7; the TCRdb call, TRBD1, lacks DNA for checking. Germline V lookup: CDR1 MNHEY, CDR2 SVGEGT. This CDR3 region has 14 residues. CDR3 loop: CASSSWTVSYEQYF.

J is TRBJ2-1 and V is TRBV28. This CDR3 is built from 15 residues. Germline lookup yields CDR1 MDHEN and CDR2 SYDVKM. CDR3 sequence reads: CASSLGGVSYNEQLF.